This T cell receptor beta chain stems from a study of control samples from healthy donors and cancer patients. Measured with immunoSEQ multiplex PCR; TCRdb has only the in-frame clones, and not every one. The sample includes some 140,000 clones, about nine tenths of them seen just once. With 6 bases removed from V and 4 bases from J, the gap between germline ends came to 15 bases. From germline, CDR1 is SNHLY and CDR2 FYNNEI. The CDR3 has 14 residues. This clonotype originated in a man younger than 45 in good health. Sequenced: blood. The genes are TRBV2 and TRBJ1-2; possible D gene TRBD1, 5 bases. The CDR3 loop reads CASRSGTILYGYTF. CDR3 in DNA: TGTGCCAGCAGGTCAGGGACCATACTCTATGGCTACACCTTC. The variable domain in full, completed from reference TRBV2 and TRBJ1-2, reads EPEVTQTPSHQVTQMGQEVILRCVPISNHLYFYWYRQILGQKVEFLVSFYNNEISEKSEIFDDQFSVERPDGSNFTLKIRSTKLEDSAMYFCASRSGTILYGYTFGSGTRLTVV.